The 28 T cell receptor beta chains listed next were all sequenced from one sample in a study of cytomegalovirus exposure and HLA in healthy donors. 13 Jbeta primers and 60 Vbeta primers were used for the PCR. Using immunoSEQ multiplex PCR, the repertoire was profiled, and TCRdb retains in-frame clones only, with some absent. The data contain approximately 53,000 clones, around 80% of them singletons. What was sequenced was PBMCs. These receptors originate from a young man in good health and CMV-seropositive.

The CDR3 sequence is CSVAPGPGYEQYF. In nucleotides, the CDR3 is TGCAGCGTGGCCCCCGGCCCGGGATACGAGCAGTACTTC. V gene TRBV29-1 combines with J gene TRBJ2-7, with D tentatively TRBD2 (5 bases). Trimming took off 6 bases at V and 4 bases at J, with 16 bases between the two ends. Per the germline V gene, CDR1 is SQVTM and CDR2 is ANQGSEA. CDR3 size: 13 residues.

V gene TRBV2 combines with J gene TRBJ1-5; weak D call: TRBD1 (5 bases). Germline V lookup: CDR1 SNHLY, CDR2 FYNNEI. V lost 6 bases and J 0 bases, leaving 15 bases between the germline ends. CDR3 size: 16 residues. CDR3 protein: CASRLGAQNSNQPQHF. In DNA form, the CDR3 reads TGTGCCAGCAGATTAGGGGCGCAGAATAGCAATCAGCCCCAGCATTTT.

The chain recombines TRBV6-5 with TRBJ1-1; no reliable D call. This CDR3 region has 13 residues. Per the germline V gene, CDR1 is MNHEY and CDR2 is SVGAGI. Trimming left V 8 bases short and J 3 bases short, with 13 bases between. CDR3: CASRRGKDTEAFF. The CDR3 bases are TGTGCCAGCCGTCGAGGTAAGGACACTGAAGCTTTCTTT.

About this clone: At the DNA level, this CDR3 is encoded by other sequences in the same sample as well. The chain employs TRBV5-1 and TRBJ2-7; TRBD1 aligns across 11 bases. From germline, CDR1 is SGHRS and CDR2 YFSETQ. With 1 base clipped from V and 5 bases from J, the junction kept 2 bases outside the gene matches. This CDR3 is 14 amino acids long. CDR3 bases: TGCGCCAGCAGCTTGAGGGGACAGGGGGACGAGCAGTACTTC. It encodes CASSLRGQGDEQYF. The whole variable domain, remainder taken from reference TRBV5-1 and TRBJ2-7, is KAGVTQTPRYLIKTRGQQVTLSCSPISGHRSVSWYQQTPGQGLQFLFEYFSETQRNKGNFPGRFSGRQFSNSRSEMNVSTLELGDSALYLCASSLRGQGDEQYFGPGTRLTVT.

The CDR3 DNA is TGCGCCAGCAGCGAAGGACAGGGAGGGACTGAAGCTTTCTTT. Its translation is CASSEGQGGTEAFF. V usage is TRBV5-1 and J usage is TRBJ1-1, with 8 positions matching TRBD1. Germline V gives CDR1 SGHRS, CDR2 YFSETQ. The CDR3 runs 14 residues. With V trimmed by 4 bases and J by 5 bases, 7 bases remained unmatched. Variable domain in full (rest from reference TRBV5-1 and TRBJ1-1): KAGVTQTPRYLIKTRGQQVTLSCSPISGHRSVSWYQQTPGQGLQFLFEYFSETQRNKGNFPGRFSGRQFSNSRSEMNVSTLELGDSALYLCASSEGQGGTEAFFGQGTRLTVV.

The chain is built from TRBV6-1 and TRBJ1-2; the D is unclear. The CDR3 contains 16 residues. In germline, CDR1 is MNHNS, CDR2 SASEGT. Between the trimmed V and J ends, which lost 2 bases and 1 base, there was a span of 14 bases. The CDR3 coding sequence is TGTGCCAGCAGTGAATACGGGAAGACCCATAACTATGGCTACACCTTC. Translation: CASSEYGKTHNYGYTF.

The chain carries TRBV9 and TRBJ1-1, with 8 bases fitting TRBD1. The ends lost 4 bases at V and 5 bases at J; junction bases unmatched: 7. The CDR3 runs to 14 residues. Germline V gives CDR1 SGDLS, CDR2 YYNGEE. CDR3 amino acids: CASSTGQGFTEAFF. CDR3 bases: TGTGCCAGCAGCACTGGACAGGGCTTTACTGAAGCTTTCTTT.

As to this clone: Within the sample, other DNA sequences also encode this same CDR3. The chain links TRBV6-5 to TRBJ2-1, with 8 bases identical to TRBD2. Per the germline V gene, CDR1 is MNHEY and CDR2 is SVGAGI. J lost 8 bases, V lost 4 bases, and 10 bases had no gene match. The CDR3 is 15 residues long. The CDR3 sequence: CASSSLTSVIDEQFF. CDR3 in DNA: TGTGCCAGCAGTTCCCTGACTAGCGTCATCGATGAGCAGTTCTTC.

This sequence joins TRBV5-1 and TRBJ2-5; tentative D call: TRBD2 (6 bases). The CDR3 has 15 residues. CDR1 and CDR2 from the germline V gene are SGHRS and YFSETQ. Between the trimmed V and J ends, which lost 4 bases and 1 base, there was a span of 14 bases. The CDR3: CASSQVGTLQETQYF. The CDR3, as DNA: TGCGCCAGCAGCCAGGTAGGGACTCTCCAAGAGACCCAGTACTTC.

CDR3 sequence (DNA): TGTGCCAGCAGCCCTGGGACAGGGGGAAACACTGAAGCTTTCTTT. This sequence encodes CASSPGTGGNTEAFF. This chain joins TRBV5-8 and TRBJ1-1; TRBD1 matches at 11 bases. The V gene's germline CDR1 is SGHTS and CDR2 YDEGEE. V gave up 4 bases and J gave up 2 bases; unmatched junction bases: 4. CDR3 length: 15 residues.

The rearrangement links TRBV2 to TRBJ1-4; no definite D call. Germline CDR1 is SNHLY and CDR2 is FYNNEI. The V end lost 2 bases, the J end lost 0 bases, and 13 bases lay between the germline ends. The CDR3 covers 17 residues. As DNA, the CDR3 is TGTGCCAGCAGTGAAACTGTGAACAGAGCAACTAATGAAAAACTGTTTTTT. Amino acid sequence: CASSETVNRATNEKLFF.

The genes are TRBV29-1 and TRBJ2-1; 11 bases fit TRBD2. Germline trimming cut 5 bases from V and 1 base from J; bases unmatched to any gene: 4. The germline CDR1 and CDR2 sequences are SQVTM and ANQGSEA. This CDR3 spans 15 amino acids. The CDR3 DNA reads TGCAGCGTTCAGTCTAGCGGGGGGTCCTACAATGAGCAGTTCTTC. Translated, it gives CSVQSSGGSYNEQFF.

This chain uses TRBV2 with TRBJ1-3; D might be TRBD1 (5 bases). V was trimmed by 6 bases and J by 0 bases, leaving 12 bases between them. Germline lookup yields CDR1 SNHLY and CDR2 FYNNEI. CDR3 length: 15 amino acids. The CDR3 DNA follows: TGTGCCAGCAGGGAGGGGTGGCCCTCTGGAAACACCATATATTTT. Its translation is CASREGWPSGNTIYF.

The rearrangement links TRBV2 to TRBJ2-1; TRBD1 is a possible D gene (5 bases). V was trimmed by 4 bases and J by 1 base, leaving 20 bases between them. In germline, CDR1 is SNHLY, CDR2 FYNNEI. This CDR3 contains 18 residues. The CDR3 nucleotides read TGTGCCAGCAGTGTACTTCGACAGACCGTTTATTCCTACAATGAGCAGTTCTTC. It yields the protein CASSVLRQTVYSYNEQFF.

The V and J genes are TRBV19 and TRBJ1-2; 7 nucleotides align to TRBD1. Germline CDR1 and CDR2: LNHDA and SQIVND (reference sequence). With V trimmed by 4 bases and J by 4 bases, 9 bases remained unmatched. The CDR3 length is 15 residues. The CDR3 loop is CASSKGAGQPYGYTF. The CDR3 DNA is TGTGCCAGTAGTAAGGGGGCCGGACAACCCTATGGCTACACCTTC.

The chain has TRBV2 and TRBJ1-6; 7 positions agree with TRBD1. Trimming removed 2 bases from V and 6 bases from J; junction bases left unmatched: 4. The CDR3 length is 15 residues. CDR1 is SNHLY, CDR2 FYNNEI, per germline. In DNA form, the CDR3 reads TGTGCCAGCAGTGAAAGGGGGCTTGTTAATTCACCCCTCCACTTT. Its protein product is CASSERGLVNSPLHF.

The genes are TRBV6-6 and TRBJ1-5, with a tentative D call TRBD1 (5 bases). Per germline, CDR1 MNHNY and CDR2 SVGAGI (reference sequence). The CDR3 has 16 residues. V dropped 4 bases and J dropped 3 bases, with 16 bases sitting between them. The CDR3 DNA reads TGTGCCAGCAGTTTAGACGCAGGGCGGCCCAATCAGCCCCAGCATTTT. Translating gives CASSLDAGRPNQPQHF.

This clone is large by share. The chain uses TRBV28 and TRBJ2-7, with D unclear. Germline CDR1 and CDR2: MDHEN and SYDVKM. V lost 5 bases and J 4 bases, leaving 9 bases between the germline ends. The CDR3 length is 12 residues. The CDR3 coding sequence is TGTGCCAGCAGTCTGGGCCTATACGAGCAGTACTTC. As protein: CASSLGLYEQYF. Full variable domain (rest looked up from reference TRBV28 and TRBJ2-7): DVKVTQSSRYLVKRTGEKVFLECVQDMDHENMFWYRQDPGLGLRLIYFSYDVKMKEKGDIPEGYSVSREKKERFSLILESASTNQTSMYLCASSLGLYEQYFGPGTRLTVT.

The V gene is TRBV2, the J gene TRBJ1-1; 7 bases are shared with TRBD1. Germline lookup yields CDR1 SNHLY and CDR2 FYNNEI. There are 14 residues in the CDR3. V shed 7 bases and J 1 base; nucleotides not matched to a gene: 6. CDR3 protein: CASITDRTNTEAFF. In DNA form, the CDR3 reads TGTGCCAGCATCACGGACAGGACGAACACTGAAGCTTTCTTT.

J is TRBJ1-4 and V is TRBV9, with 7 nucleotides matching TRBD1. The CDR3 runs to 14 residues. The germline V gene has CDR1 SGDLS and CDR2 YYNGEE. V lost 7 bases to trimming and J lost 8 bases; unmatched junction nucleotides: 11. The CDR3 loop reads CASGDRDRHEKLFF. The CDR3 bases are TGTGCCAGCGGAGACAGGGACCGTCACGAAAAACTGTTTTTT.

The CDR3 region has the DNA TGTGCCAGCAGTGACCCACCCCGCATCGGTATCCTCTATGGCTACACCTTC. This gives the protein CASSDPPRIGILYGYTF. The chain joins TRBV6-1 to TRBJ1-2; no clear D. The germline gives CDR1 MNHNS, CDR2 SASEGT. This CDR3 is built from 17 residues. Trimming removed 3 bases at V and 4 bases at J, with 21 bases between.

J is TRBJ1-1 and V is TRBV9; 9 bases agree with TRBD1. Germline values: CDR1 SGDLS, CDR2 YYNGEE. The V segment lost 0 bases and the J segment 6 bases; nucleotides outside the gene matches: 6. The CDR3 totals 15 residues. The CDR3 bases are TGTGCCAGCAGCGTAGTCCGGGACAGGGACTCTGAAGCTTTCTTT. Translating it yields CASSVVRDRDSEAFF.

The chain combines TRBV18 with TRBJ2-7; 10 positions match TRBD1. There are 16 residues in the CDR3. The germline CDR1 and CDR2 sequences are KGHSH and LQKENI. The V segment lost 1 base and the J segment 5 bases; nucleotides outside the gene matches: 8. In DNA form, the CDR3 reads TGTGCCAGCTCACCACTGGGACAGGGGATCAATCACGAGCAGTACTTC. This codes for CASSPLGQGINHEQYF.

This sequence joins TRBV19 and TRBJ1-1; D gene unclear. CDR3 size: 13 residues. The V gene's germline CDR1 is LNHDA and CDR2 SQIVND (reference sequence). V lost 4 bases and J lost 5, with 11 bases in between. The CDR3: CASSRGRVTEAFF. The CDR3 nucleotides are TGTGCCAGTAGTAGAGGGAGAGTGACTGAAGCTTTCTTT. Supplemented by reference TRBV19 and TRBJ1-1, the full variable domain reads DGGITQSPKYLFRKEGQNVTLSCEQNLNHDAMYWYRQDPGQGLRLIYYSQIVNDFQKGDIAEGYSVSREKKESFPLTVTSAQKNPTAFYLCASSRGRVTEAFFGQGTRLTVV.

The CDR3 is CASSALNRDGQPQHF. DNA for the CDR3: TGTGCCAGCAGCGCCCTTAACAGGGACGGTCAGCCCCAGCATTTT. The genes are TRBV9 and TRBJ1-5, with a possible D match to TRBD1 (6 bases). The germline V and J ends were trimmed by 3 bases and 6 bases, with 16 bases remaining between them. Germline CDR1 reads SGDLS; CDR2 reads YYNGEE. This CDR3 spans 15 amino acids. The full variable domain, with the rest looked up from reference TRBV9 and TRBJ1-5, is DSGVTQTPKHLITATGQRVTLRCSPRSGDLSVYWYQQSLDQGLQFLIQYYNGEERAKGNILERFSAQQFPDLHSELNLSSLELGDSALYFCASSALNRDGQPQHFGDGTRLSIL.

The rearrangement joins TRBV5-6 to TRBJ1-2; 7 bases are shared with TRBD1. V lost 0 bases and J lost 8; bases outside the gene matches: 16. CDR1 SGHDT and CDR2 YYEEEE come from the germline V gene. The CDR3 has 17 amino acids. The CDR3 coding sequence is TGTGCCAGCAGCTTGGTGGTGAGGGTGGTAGGGGGCGGCGGCTACACCTTC. It yields the protein CASSLVVRVVGGGGYTF.

The V gene is TRBV5-6, the J gene TRBJ1-4; possible D gene TRBD1, 5 bases. V was trimmed by 6 bases and J by 7 bases, leaving 16 bases between them. Germline CDR1 reads SGHDT; CDR2 reads YYEEEE. The CDR3 length is 14 residues. The CDR3 DNA follows: TGTGCCAGCACCCGGGGGAGGGGTATTGAAAAACTGTTTTTT. Protein sequence: CASTRGRGIEKLFF.

The chain recombines TRBV19 with TRBJ2-2, with TRBD1 matching 9 bases. The germline V gene encodes CDR1 LNHDA and CDR2 SQIVND (reference sequence). V shed 4 bases and J 5 bases; nucleotides not matched to a gene: 8. The CDR3 consists of 16 residues. The CDR3 here is CASSTDWDRDTGELFF. CDR3 sequence (DNA): TGTGCCAGTAGTACTGACTGGGACAGGGATACCGGGGAGCTGTTTTTT. The entire variable domain, with the rest obtained from reference TRBV19 and TRBJ2-2, is as follows: DGGITQSPKYLFRKEGQNVTLSCEQNLNHDAMYWYRQDPGQGLRLIYYSQIVNDFQKGDIAEGYSVSREKKESFPLTVTSAQKNPTAFYLCASSTDWDRDTGELFFGEGSRLTVL.